This entry features one T cell receptor beta chain sequence. The data are from a study of cytomegalovirus exposure and HLA in healthy donors. 60 Vbeta and 13 Jbeta primers were used in PCR. The method was immunoSEQ multiplex PCR; TCRdb's version includes in-frame clones alone and lacks a portion of them. In the table there are approximately 150,000 clones, about 75% of which are singletons. Unmatched junction bases numbered 7, after V lost 4 bases and J lost 6 bases. This CDR3 region has 15 residues. Germline V lookup: CDR1 SGDLS, CDR2 YYNGEE. Sequences were obtained from PBMCs. V usage is TRBV9 and J usage is TRBJ1-5; 10 nucleotides match TRBD1. The sequence came from a man in his forties or fifties in good health and CMV-seronegative. CDR3 region: CASSPRGTGAQPQHF. The CDR3 nucleotides read TGTGCCAGCAGCCCGAGGGGGACAGGGGCTCAGCCCCAGCATTTT.